This entry lists 11 T cell receptor beta chains sequenced from one sample in a study of T cell responses to AZD1222 COVID-19 vaccine. Sequencing used immunoSEQ multiplex PCR; TCRdb keeps in-frame clones, though not all of them. The sample yields tens of thousands of clones, just under 90% seen once. The material sequenced was peripheral blood, taken on day 0 of MenACWY control vaccination. These receptors all come from an adult in good health.

V and J are TRBV2 and TRBJ1-6, with 9 bases identical to TRBD1. The CDR3 consists of 15 residues. V lost 4 bases to trimming and J lost 9 bases; unmatched junction nucleotides: 7. Germline CDR1 reads SNHLY; CDR2 reads FYNNEI. CDR3 nucleotides: TGTGCCAGCAGTGCGGGACAGGGAAGTGGTTCACCCCTCCACTTT. Protein product: CASSAGQGSGSPLHF.

This clone was picked up a small number of times. The rearrangement links TRBV12-3 or TRBV12-4 to TRBJ2-3; D may be TRBD2 (6 bases). Trimming cost V 7 bases and J 4 bases, with 12 bases left between them. The CDR3 has 13 amino acids. The CDR3 DNA follows: TGTGCCAGCACTGTACTAGCTGCAGATACGCAGTATTTT. This gives the protein CASTVLAADTQYF.

The chain is built from TRBV27 and TRBJ2-1; 12 nucleotides line up with TRBD2. The V gene end was trimmed by 4 bases and the J gene end by 4 bases; junction bases not matched to a gene: 2. This CDR3 is 15 amino acids long. Germline lookup yields CDR1 MNHEY and CDR2 SMNVEV (reference sequence). CDR3 sequence: CASSSSGGVYNEQFF. The CDR3 DNA reads as TGTGCCAGCAGTTCTAGCGGGGGGGTGTACAATGAGCAGTTCTTC.

CDR3 region: CASRTGKRDGYTF. In DNA form, the CDR3 reads TGTGCCTCCCGGACAGGGAAGAGGGATGGCTACACCTTC. The J gene is TRBJ1-2, the V gene TRBV30; 8 bases match TRBD1. CDR3 length: 13 residues. CDR1 is GTSNPN, CDR2 SVGIG, per germline (reference sequence). Trimming cost V 7 bases and J 6 bases; bases outside gene matches: 10.

This chain uses TRBV20-1 with TRBJ2-5, with D unresolved. Germline CDR1 is DFQATT and CDR2 is SNEGSKA (reference sequence). This CDR3 has 11 residues. V gave up 4 bases and J gave up 4 bases, with 7 bases separating them. CDR3: CSAKFVETQYF. CDR3 nucleotides: TGCAGTGCTAAGTTTGTAGAGACCCAGTACTTC.

The rearrangement joins TRBV3-1 (or the pseudogene TRBV3-2) to TRBJ1-6, with 11 positions matching TRBD1. The V gene's germline CDR1 is LGHDT and CDR2 YNNKEL (reference sequence). The junction had 2 bases not matched to a gene; V was cut back by 4 bases and J by 9 bases. This CDR3 region has 14 residues. CDR3: CASSRTGGSSPLHF. CDR3 coding DNA: TGTGCCAGCAGCCGGACAGGGGGCTCTTCACCCCTCCACTTT.

CDR3 protein: CASSLMSGGTEAFF. For the CDR3, the DNA is TGTGCCAGCAGCTTAATGAGCGGGGGCACTGAAGCTTTCTTT. The chain links TRBV7-3 to TRBJ1-1; possibly TRBD1 for D (5 bases). V was clipped by 1 base and J by 4 bases, with 10 bases between them. Germline CDR1 SGHTA, CDR2 FQGTGA. This CDR3 region has 14 residues.

As for this clone: The same CDR3 arises from other DNA sequences in this sample as well. The chain recombines TRBV6-5 with TRBJ1-5; D remains ambiguous. The CDR3 contains 11 residues. Trimming stripped 8 bases from V and 3 bases from J, with 5 bases between. Germline V gene data show CDR1 as MNHEY and CDR2 as SVGAGI. The CDR3 is CASGSNQPQHF. The CDR3 bases are TGTGCCAGCGGCTCCAATCAGCCCCAGCATTTT.

This sequence joins TRBV15 and TRBJ1-5, with unresolved D. This CDR3 has 14 amino acids. V dropped 0 bases and J dropped 5 bases, with 8 bases sitting between them. Germline values: CDR1 LNHNV, CDR2 YYDKDF (reference sequence). The CDR3 spells CATSRDGRDQPQHF. CDR3 sequence (DNA): TGTGCCACCAGCAGAGACGGAAGGGATCAGCCCCAGCATTTT. The full variable domain, its missing parts supplied by reference TRBV15 and TRBJ1-5, is DAMVIQNPRYQVTQFGKPVTLSCSQTLNHNVMYWYQQKSSQAPKLLFHYYDKDFNNEADTPDNFQSRRPNTSFCFLDIRSPGLGDTAMYLCATSRDGRDQPQHFGDGTRLSIL.

The rearrangement links TRBV18 to TRBJ1-5; 8 nucleotides agree with TRBD1. The CDR3 loop spans 13 amino acids. Germline values: CDR1 KGHSH, CDR2 LQKENI. With 3 bases clipped from V and 6 bases from J, the junction kept 1 base outside the gene matches. The CDR3 nucleotides read TGTGCCAGCTCACCGGGGACAGGTCAGCCCCAGCATTTT. It yields the protein CASSPGTGQPQHF.

The chain couples TRBV18 to TRBJ2-7, with D unclear. Between the trimmed V and J ends, which lost 0 bases and 0 bases, there was a span of 6 bases. This CDR3 has 14 amino acids. Germline CDR1 is KGHSH and CDR2 is LQKENI. CDR3: CASSPPGSSYEQYF. The CDR3 nucleotides are TGTGCCAGCTCACCACCAGGCAGCTCCTACGAGCAGTACTTC.